What follows is one T cell receptor (beta chain) and its context. The data stem from a study of PD-L1 blockade in urothelial cancer. About the study: Blood underwent analysis 3 weeks (second dose) and 6 weeks after treatment began.

The ends were cut back, 1 base at V and 8 bases at J, with 17 bases in the middle. Per germline, CDR1 LNHNV and CDR2 YYDKDF (reference sequence). The CDR3 sequence is 15 residues long. The authors spiked synthetic TCR analog templates into each PCR. Some clones are missing from TCRdb's copy, which holds only in-frame ones; the method was immunoSEQ multiplex PCR. The profile shows 70,000 to 85,000 clones, 85% to 90% of them singletons. Time point specified: pretreatment peripheral blood. This specimen consisted of PBMCs, obtained around atezolizumab (anti-PD-L1) treatment. The clonotype comes from a man between 70 and 80 years old with urothelial cancer. The rearrangement joins TRBV15 to TRBJ1-1, with a weak D call TRBD1 (6 bases). As DNA, the CDR3 is TGTGCCACCAGCAGAGTTGGCCCAGGGGTTTTGGAAGCTTTCTTT. The encoded protein is CATSRVGPGVLEAFF. The variable domain in full, completed from reference TRBV15 and TRBJ1-1, reads DAMVIQNPRYQVTQFGKPVTLSCSQTLNHNVMYWYQQKSSQAPKLLFHYYDKDFNNEADTPDNFQSRRPNTSFCFLDIRSPGLGDTAMYLCATSRVGPGVLEAFFGQGTRLTVV.